These 27 T cell receptor beta chains were all obtained from the same sample, sequenced in a study of cytomegalovirus exposure and HLA in healthy donors. Generated by immunoSEQ multiplex PCR, the TCRdb table keeps only in-frame clones and is missing some. The sample yields roughly 150,000 clones, more than 75% seen once. Input material: PBMCs. The source is a man between 18 and 29 years old in good health and CMV-seronegative.

The rearrangement uses TRBV5-6 and TRBJ1-2; D possibly corresponds to TRBD1 (5 bases). The CDR3 has 15 amino acids. Looked up from germline, CDR1 is SGHDT and CDR2 is YYEEEE. Trimming shortened V by 4 bases and J by 3 bases, and 16 bases separated the two germline ends. CDR3 nucleotides: TGTGCCAGCAGCCCCAGGGCCAGGTCCGACTATGGCTACACCTTC. Translation gives CASSPRARSDYGYTF.

This clone was seen just once. This chain uses TRBV5-1 with TRBJ2-1; 12 bases line up with TRBD2. V was clipped by 0 bases and J by 13 bases; unmatched bases: 2. Germline V gene data show CDR1 as SGHRS and CDR2 as YFSETQ. The CDR3 covers 13 residues. CDR3 sequence reads: CASSLELAGGQFF. The DNA for the CDR3 is TGCGCCAGCAGCTTGGAACTAGCGGGAGGACAGTTCTTC.

The V and J genes are TRBV29-1 and TRBJ2-4; 11 bases fit TRBD2. Looked up from germline, CDR1 is SQVTM and CDR2 is ANQGSEA. The V gene end was trimmed by 7 bases and the J gene end by 0 bases; junction bases not matched to a gene: 5. The CDR3 spans 15 residues. In DNA form, the CDR3 reads TGCAGCGGCCTAGCGGGGGGACTAGCCAAAAACATTCAGTACTTC. Protein product: CSGLAGGLAKNIQYF.

The rearrangement joins TRBV20-1 to TRBJ2-2; the D is unclear. CDR1 is DFQATT, CDR2 SNEGSKA, per germline (reference sequence). The CDR3 has 11 amino acids. The V and J ends lost 4 bases and 6 bases respectively, with 6 bases between them. CDR3 sequence (DNA): TGCAGTGCTACCCCCTCCGGGGAGCTGTTTTTT. Its translation: CSATPSGELFF.

This clone was seen more than once but under ten times. This chain connects TRBV4-1 to TRBJ2-7; 8 bases fit TRBD1. Losses at the gene ends were 4 bases for V and 7 bases for J; bases not matched to a gene: 18. The CDR3 extends over 17 amino acids. The germline V gene encodes CDR1 MGHRA and CDR2 YSYEKL. The CDR3 nucleotides are TGCGCCAGCAGCCCCGTGGTTGGGACAGGAAGGTCGGGGGAGCAGTACTTC. Its protein product is CASSPVVGTGRSGEQYF.

Within the sample, this clone is medium-sized (0.01 to 0.1%). The chain employs TRBV7-2 and TRBJ2-3; 8 nucleotides align to TRBD2. Germline CDR1 SGHTA, CDR2 FQGNSA. Trimming at V came to 4 bases and at J to 7 bases, leaving 7 bases not matched to a gene. CDR3 length equals 14 residues. The CDR3 sequence is CASSYSGMMNTQYF. DNA for the CDR3: TGTGCCAGCAGCTATAGCGGGATGATGAATACGCAGTATTTT.

The chain couples TRBV10-1 to TRBJ1-5; 7 nucleotides match TRBD1. Trimming removed 8 bases from V and 7 bases from J; junction bases left unmatched: 8. Germline CDR1 WNHNN, CDR2 SYGVQD (reference sequence). The CDR3 spans 13 residues. The CDR3: CASGDRDGQPQHF. The CDR3 region has the DNA TGCGCCAGCGGAGACAGGGACGGGCAGCCCCAGCATTTT.

The chain has TRBV28 and TRBJ1-5; TRBD1 aligns across 7 bases. The CDR3 runs 16 residues. J gave up 0 bases and V 7 bases, and 9 bases lay outside the gene matches. Germline CDR1 is MDHEN and CDR2 is SYDVKM. The CDR3 DNA follows: TGTGCCAGCACCCCTCGGACAGGTCATAGCAATCAGCCCCAGCATTTT. Translated, it gives CASTPRTGHSNQPQHF.

The chain is built from TRBV7-9 and TRBJ2-3; TRBD2 is a possible D gene (7 bases). Per germline, CDR1 SEHNR and CDR2 FQNEAQ (reference sequence). The CDR3 has 15 amino acids. Trimming took 5 bases from V and 0 from J, leaving 12 bases between them. CDR3 loop: CASSPRGGSTDTQYF. The CDR3 DNA sequence: TGTGCCAGCAGCCCAAGGGGGGGGAGCACAGATACGCAGTATTTT.

This clone was counted a few times. This chain joins TRBV4-1 and TRBJ2-7; TRBD2 matches at 7 bases. V gave up 0 bases and J gave up 2 bases; unmatched junction bases: 4. The CDR3 has 15 amino acids. From germline, CDR1 is MGHRA and CDR2 YSYEKL. The CDR3 DNA is TGCGCCAGCAGCCAAGATGCTAGCGGAGCCTACGAGCAGTACTTC. Translating it yields CASSQDASGAYEQYF.

The chain joins TRBV7-9 to TRBJ2-7; D may be TRBD2 (6 bases). V was shortened by 1 base and J by 7 bases, with 11 bases between the two germline ends. Germline V gene data show CDR1 as SEHNR and CDR2 as FQNEAQ (reference sequence). CDR3 length: 13 amino acids. The DNA of the CDR3 is TGTGCCAGCAGCTTAGGTTTGCGGGGAGAGCAGTACGTC. This gives the protein CASSLGLRGEQYV.

CDR3 DNA: TGCGCCAGCAGCCCTACGGAGGGCCTCTCTGGAAACACCATATATTTT. Residues: CASSPTEGLSGNTIYF. This chain links TRBV4-1 with TRBJ1-3, with D hard to call. Germline values: CDR1 MGHRA, CDR2 YSYEKL. The CDR3 runs 16 residues. Trimming stripped 4 bases from V and 0 bases from J, with 13 bases between.

About this clone: This same CDR3 is encoded by further DNA sequences in the sample. The chain uses TRBV11-2 and TRBJ1-1; D gene uncertain. Germline-derived CDR1 and CDR2 are SGHAT and FQNNGV. This CDR3 comprises 12 residues. Trimming shortened V by 5 bases and J by 2 bases, and 6 bases separated the two germline ends. The CDR3 sequence: CASSLLNTEAFF. The CDR3 DNA sequence: TGTGCCAGCAGCCTGTTAAACACTGAAGCTTTCTTT.

This chain uses TRBV6-5 with TRBJ1-3, with D maybe TRBD1 (6 bases). V was shortened by 5 bases and J by 0 bases, with 11 bases between the two germline ends. Germline V gene lookup returns CDR1 MNHEY and CDR2 SVGAGI. This CDR3 spans 15 amino acids. CDR3 in amino acids: CASSPSDSSGNTIYF. CDR3 in DNA: TGTGCCAGCAGTCCGTCGGACAGCTCTGGAAACACCATATATTTT.

This sequence joins TRBV13 and TRBJ2-1; no firm D call. The V gene's germline CDR1 is PRHDT and CDR2 FYEKMQ (reference sequence). Trimming shortened V by 1 base and J by 0 bases, and 10 bases separated the two germline ends. The CDR3 sequence is 16 residues long. The CDR3 spells CASSLDGRSSYNEQFF. CDR3 DNA sequence: TGTGCCAGCAGCTTAGATGGCCGGAGCTCCTACAATGAGCAGTTCTTC.

This clone was seen once. This chain uses TRBV19 with TRBJ1-1; weak D call: TRBD1 (6 bases). The CDR3 is made up of 14 amino acids. The V gene lost 6 bases and the J gene lost 3 bases, with 14 bases spanning the gap. Germline V gene sequence: CDR1 LNHDA, CDR2 SQIVND (reference sequence). CDR3 in DNA: TGTGCCAGTAGGTATCAGGGGCAGGACACTGAAGCTTTCTTT. Translating it yields CASRYQGQDTEAFF.

The gene calls are TRBV5-4 and TRBJ2-3; TRBD2 might be the D (5 bases). Per germline, CDR1 SGHNT and CDR2 YYREEE (reference sequence). V was cut by 3 bases and J by 3 bases, with 11 bases left in between. The length of the CDR3 is 14 residues. This CDR3 is CASSYRAVTDTQYF. The CDR3 coding sequence is TGTGCCAGCAGCTACAGAGCGGTAACAGATACGCAGTATTTT.

The DNA of the CDR3 is TGTGCCAGCAGCTTGGGGGTTCATGGGGAGCAGTACGTC. Translation gives CASSLGVHGEQYV. This chain joins TRBV5-4 and TRBJ2-7; D is ambiguous. V gave up 0 bases and J gave up 7 bases, with 11 bases separating them. CDR3 length: 13 residues. The germline CDR1 and CDR2 sequences are SGHNT and YYREEE (reference sequence).

V gene TRBV6-5 combines with J gene TRBJ1-6; D unclear. Trimming took 5 bases from V and 13 from J, leaving 18 bases between them. The CDR3 spans 14 residues. The germline V gene has CDR1 MNHEY and CDR2 SVGAGI. CDR3 sequence: CASSPNPVLAPLHF. The CDR3 DNA is TGTGCCAGCAGTCCGAATCCCGTATTAGCGCCCCTCCACTTT.

V is TRBV6-1 and J is TRBJ1-5; unclear D gene. The V end lost 1 base, the J end lost 1 base, and 8 bases lay between the germline ends. This CDR3 has 15 amino acids. Germline V CDR1 and CDR2: MNHNS, SASEGT. CDR3 sequence: CASSEGGGSNQPQHF. The CDR3 DNA reads TGTGCCAGCAGTGAAGGGGGAGGCAGCAATCAGCCCCAGCATTTT.

This clone was found a few times. The rearrangement uses TRBV11-2 and TRBJ2-1, with D perhaps TRBD2 (6 bases). The CDR3 has 14 residues. CDR1 and CDR2 (germline): SGHAT, FQNNGV. The V end lost 1 base, the J end lost 7 bases, and 11 bases lay between the germline ends. CDR3 in amino acids: CASSLAGVRNEQFF. In nucleotides, the CDR3 is TGTGCCAGCAGCTTAGCGGGAGTAAGAAATGAGCAGTTCTTC.

This sequence joins TRBV25-1 and TRBJ1-1; D is perhaps TRBD1 (5 bases). V lost 2 bases, J lost 11 bases, and 18 bases lay in between. The CDR3 extends over 14 amino acids. The germline V gene encodes CDR1 MGHDK and CDR2 SYGVNS. In nucleotides, the CDR3 is TGTGCCAGCAGTGAACCCGTGGGCAGGGTGGGGGCTTTCTTT. Protein sequence: CASSEPVGRVGAFF.

The chain carries TRBV5-8 and TRBJ2-4; TRBD1 aligns across 7 bases. Unmatched junction bases numbered 9, after V lost 3 bases and J lost 9 bases. Germline V gene lookup returns CDR1 SGHTS and CDR2 YDEGEE. The CDR3 sequence is 14 residues long. CDR3 DNA sequence: TGTGCCAGCAGCTCGGGTGACAGGGCTCGCATTCAGTACTTC. It translates to CASSSGDRARIQYF.

The CDR3 DNA reads as TGTGCCAGCAGCTTAGCCCCGAAGACTCTGAATGAGCAGTTCTTC. Translated: CASSLAPKTLNEQFF. The chain links TRBV11-2 to TRBJ2-1; D unresolved. Germline-derived CDR1 and CDR2 are SGHAT and FQNNGV. V was trimmed by 1 base and J by 7 bases, leaving 14 bases between them. The CDR3 is made up of 15 amino acids.

The chain employs TRBV7-9 and TRBJ2-7; a weak D match, TRBD1 (7 bases). V lost 5 bases to trimming and J lost 12 bases, with 20 bases between them. The CDR3 contains 13 residues. The V gene's germline CDR1 is SEHNR and CDR2 FQNEAQ (reference sequence). The CDR3 spells CASSNTRRGVPYF. The DNA of the CDR3 is TGTGCCAGCAGCAACACCCGCAGGGGGGTGCCGTACTTC.

CDR3 in DNA: TGCGCCAGCAGCTTCCCGTTAATTCCAGCGGGAGGGTACAATGAGCAGTTCTTC. Translation: CASSFPLIPAGGYNEQFF. The chain has TRBV5-1 and TRBJ2-1; 10 positions match TRBD2. Per germline, CDR1 SGHRS and CDR2 YFSETQ. The CDR3 totals 18 residues. V shed 2 bases and J 4 bases; nucleotides not matched to a gene: 12.

The chain is built from TRBV10-1 and TRBJ2-3; no definite D call. There are 12 residues in the CDR3. V lost 0 bases and J 9 bases, leaving 7 bases between the germline ends. Germline CDR1 is WNHNN and CDR2 is SYGVQD (reference sequence). The CDR3 nucleotides are TGCGCCAGCAGTGAGTCAAGCCCCACGCAGTATTTT. Translated: CASSESSPTQYF.